Listed below are T cell receptor beta chains from one sample, sequenced in a study of molecular identifiers for immune sequencing clone quantification. TCRdb re-analysed the PCR reads in MiXCR, keeping a single row per CDR3 protein. There are approximately 320,000 distinct CDR3 sequences in the sample; roughly 24% occur only once, and roughly 0.7% lies in the top ten. The sequencing sample was made of naive CD8+ T cells from blood, with Jurkat cell RNA spiked in. These receptors were collected from a human donor in good health. Some libraries in this study had Jurkat cell RNA spiked in. Both conserved end residues are part of each CDR3. Fields, in order: J gene, clone size, CDR3 length, D gene, V gene, CDR3 DNA, CDR3 protein. A D gene is named only where the DNA matches it firmly. The size entry is marked missing in some rows and otherwise reads once, few, many or a size class.

j_call: TRBJ2-3
clone_size: many
cdr3_length: 15
d_call: TRBD2
v_call: TRBV30
cdr3_nt: TGTGCCTGGAGTGTTTTGCTAGCGGGAGAAGATACGCAGTATTTT
cdr3_aa: CAWSVLLAGEDTQYF

j_call: TRBJ2-5
clone_size: NA
cdr3_length: 14
d_call: TRBD1
v_call: TRBV6-2/TRBV6-3
cdr3_nt: TGTGCCAGCAGTGCACGGACAGGCCAAGAGACCCAGTACTTC
cdr3_aa: CASSARTGQETQYF

j_call: TRBJ2-3
clone_size: many
cdr3_length: 14
d_call: TRBD2
v_call: TRBV20-1
cdr3_nt: TGCAGTGCCGCGGGACTAGCGGGGGTTGATACGCAGTATTTT
cdr3_aa: CSAAGLAGVDTQYF

j_call: TRBJ1-5
clone_size: once
cdr3_length: 16
d_call: NA
v_call: TRBV30
cdr3_nt: TGTGCCCGGAGACGAAGATGGACCCTTAGCAATCAGCCCCAGCATTTT
cdr3_aa: CARRRRWTLSNQPQHF

j_call: TRBJ2-1
clone_size: few
cdr3_length: 19
d_call: TRBD2
v_call: TRBV4-3
cdr3_nt: TGCGCCAGCAGCCAAGATCTTAGGGGGACTAGCGCCCACTACAATGAGCAGTTCTTC
cdr3_aa: CASSQDLRGTSAHYNEQFF

j_call: TRBJ1-4
clone_size: few
cdr3_length: 15
d_call: NA
v_call: TRBV12-3/TRBV12-4
cdr3_nt: TGTGCCAGCAGTTTAGCCCGGGCCCTTAATGAAAAACTGTTTTTT
cdr3_aa: CASSLARALNEKLFF

j_call: TRBJ2-7
clone_size: many
cdr3_length: 15
d_call: TRBD1
v_call: TRBV12-3/TRBV12-4
cdr3_nt: TGTGCCAGCAGTTTTTCAGCGGACAGGGAGTACGAGCAGTACTTC
cdr3_aa: CASSFSADREYEQYF

j_call: TRBJ2-7
clone_size: NA
cdr3_length: 18
d_call: TRBD1
v_call: TRBV5-1
cdr3_nt: TGCGCCAGCAGCTTGGGCCCCCGCGTACCGGGACAGGGGTACGAGCAGTACTTC
cdr3_aa: CASSLGPRVPGQGYEQYF

j_call: TRBJ2-2
clone_size: few
cdr3_length: 15
d_call: NA
v_call: TRBV27
cdr3_nt: TGTGCCAGCAGCTTAACTGGAGGACAGTCCGGGGAGCTGTTTTTT
cdr3_aa: CASSLTGGQSGELFF

j_call: TRBJ1-1
clone_size: NA
cdr3_length: 13
d_call: TRBD1
v_call: TRBV19
cdr3_nt: TGTGCCAGTAGCCAGGGGGGCCACACTGAAGCTTTCTTT
cdr3_aa: CASSQGGHTEAFF

j_call: TRBJ2-3
clone_size: NA
cdr3_length: 16
d_call: TRBD2
v_call: TRBV10-2
cdr3_nt: TGCGCCAGCAGTGAGTCTGGACTAGCGAGCACAGATACGCAGTATTTT
cdr3_aa: CASSESGLASTDTQYF

j_call: TRBJ1-6
clone_size: NA
cdr3_length: 14
d_call: TRBD1
v_call: TRBV12-3/TRBV12-4
cdr3_nt: TGTGCCAGCAGTTACGGACAGGGAAATTCACCCCTCCACTTT
cdr3_aa: CASSYGQGNSPLHF

j_call: TRBJ2-2
clone_size: few
cdr3_length: 16
d_call: TRBD1
v_call: TRBV11-3
cdr3_nt: TGTGCCAGCAGCTCCTCCGGGACAGGGGACACCGGGGAGCTGTTTTTT
cdr3_aa: CASSSSGTGDTGELFF

j_call: TRBJ2-3
clone_size: NA
cdr3_length: 18
d_call: NA
v_call: TRBV6-2/TRBV6-3
cdr3_nt: TGTGCCAGCAGAAGCCGGGACTGGTTAAGTTCTAGCGCAGATACGCAGTATTTT
cdr3_aa: CASRSRDWLSSSADTQYF

j_call: TRBJ2-7
clone_size: NA
cdr3_length: 15
d_call: TRBD1
v_call: TRBV5-6
cdr3_nt: TGTGCCAGCAGCAAGCCCGGGACAGGGGCCTACGAGCAGTACTTC
cdr3_aa: CASSKPGTGAYEQYF

j_call: TRBJ2-1
clone_size: many
cdr3_length: 10
d_call: NA
v_call: TRBV29-1
cdr3_nt: TGCAGCGTTGCTATAGGTGAGCAGTTCTTC
cdr3_aa: CSVAIGEQFF

j_call: TRBJ1-5
clone_size: few
cdr3_length: 13
d_call: NA
v_call: TRBV6-1
cdr3_nt: TGTGCCAGCAGTGAAGGCTGGGGGAGGCCCCAGCATTTT
cdr3_aa: CASSEGWGRPQHF

j_call: TRBJ2-7
clone_size: few
cdr3_length: 14
d_call: TRBD1
v_call: TRBV7-9
cdr3_nt: TGTGCCAGCAGTTCCCGGGACAGGGTAGTCGAGCAGTACTTC
cdr3_aa: CASSSRDRVVEQYF

j_call: TRBJ2-7
clone_size: NA
cdr3_length: 12
d_call: NA
v_call: TRBV2
cdr3_nt: TGTGCCAGCAGTGAAATTGCGGGCGAGCAGTACTTC
cdr3_aa: CASSEIAGEQYF

j_call: TRBJ1-6
clone_size: NA
cdr3_length: 14
d_call: TRBD1
v_call: TRBV4-3
cdr3_nt: TGCGCCAGCAGCCAAGGCAGGGGGCGGTCACCCCTCCACTTT
cdr3_aa: CASSQGRGRSPLHF

j_call: TRBJ1-1
clone_size: few
cdr3_length: 12
d_call: NA
v_call: TRBV29-1
cdr3_nt: TGCAGCGCCCTCGCCAGGGGAGCTGAAGCTTTCTTT
cdr3_aa: CSALARGAEAFF

j_call: TRBJ2-6
clone_size: few
cdr3_length: 17
d_call: TRBD1
v_call: TRBV7-9
cdr3_nt: TGTGCCAGCAGCTTAGCTCCCAGGGGGCTTGGGGCCAACGTCCTGACTTTC
cdr3_aa: CASSLAPRGLGANVLTF

j_call: TRBJ2-2
clone_size: few
cdr3_length: 13
d_call: NA
v_call: TRBV10-3
cdr3_nt: TGTGCCATCAGGACAGAAAACACCGGGGAGCTGTTTTTT
cdr3_aa: CAIRTENTGELFF

j_call: TRBJ2-7
clone_size: NA
cdr3_length: 11
d_call: NA
v_call: TRBV29-1
cdr3_nt: TGCAGCGTTGAGGTGTCGTACGAGCAGTACTTC
cdr3_aa: CSVEVSYEQYF

j_call: TRBJ2-5
clone_size: many
cdr3_length: 13
d_call: TRBD1
v_call: TRBV28
cdr3_nt: TGTGCCAGCAGACTCACAGGGGTAGAGACCCAGTACTTC
cdr3_aa: CASRLTGVETQYF

j_call: TRBJ1-1
clone_size: few
cdr3_length: 14
d_call: NA
v_call: TRBV5-1
cdr3_nt: TGCGCCAGCAGCTTGGGGGGGGCCTGGACTGAAGCTTTCTTT
cdr3_aa: CASSLGGAWTEAFF

j_call: TRBJ2-2
clone_size: NA
cdr3_length: 16
d_call: TRBD1
v_call: TRBV7-3
cdr3_nt: TGTGCCAGCAGCCCCCCCGGACAGGGAAACACCCGGGAGCTGTTTTTT
cdr3_aa: CASSPPGQGNTRELFF

j_call: TRBJ2-7
clone_size: few
cdr3_length: 14
d_call: TRBD2
v_call: TRBV4-3
cdr3_nt: TGCGCCAGCAGCCCGGGACTAGCGGGAATCGAGCAGTACTTC
cdr3_aa: CASSPGLAGIEQYF

j_call: TRBJ2-3
clone_size: many
cdr3_length: 15
d_call: TRBD1
v_call: TRBV28
cdr3_nt: TGTGCCAGCAGTCCGGACAGGGAAAAAACAGATACGCAGTATTTT
cdr3_aa: CASSPDREKTDTQYF

j_call: TRBJ1-2
clone_size: few
cdr3_length: 17
d_call: NA
v_call: TRBV9
cdr3_nt: TGTGCCAGCAGCGTTACGGAGAATCCTATTTCTAACTATGGCTACACCTTC
cdr3_aa: CASSVTENPISNYGYTF

j_call: TRBJ2-3
clone_size: NA
cdr3_length: 15
d_call: NA
v_call: TRBV2
cdr3_nt: TGTGCCAGCAGTGATGCAATCCGTGGCACAGATACGCGGTATTTT
cdr3_aa: CASSDAIRGTDTRYF

j_call: TRBJ2-1
clone_size: NA
cdr3_length: 14
d_call: NA
v_call: TRBV2
cdr3_nt: TGTGCCACCGTCAACCGCGGGATTGACAATGAGCAGTTCTTC
cdr3_aa: CATVNRGIDNEQFF

j_call: TRBJ2-3
clone_size: NA
cdr3_length: 16
d_call: TRBD2
v_call: TRBV4-1
cdr3_nt: TGCGCCAGCAGCAACAGACTAGCGGGGGGCACAGATACGCAGTATTTT
cdr3_aa: CASSNRLAGGTDTQYF

j_call: TRBJ1-2
clone_size: few
cdr3_length: 11
d_call: NA
v_call: TRBV20-1
cdr3_nt: TGCAGTGCGGAACGTAACTATGGCTACACCTTC
cdr3_aa: CSAERNYGYTF

j_call: TRBJ1-3
clone_size: many
cdr3_length: 10
d_call: NA
v_call: TRBV12-3/TRBV12-4
cdr3_nt: TGTGCCAGCGGTGAAGGCACCATATATTTT
cdr3_aa: CASGEGTIYF

j_call: TRBJ1-1
clone_size: few
cdr3_length: 15
d_call: NA
v_call: TRBV6-6
cdr3_nt: TGTGCCAGCAACCCAGCGGGGCTTATGAACACTGAAGCTTTCTTT
cdr3_aa: CASNPAGLMNTEAFF

j_call: TRBJ2-1
clone_size: many
cdr3_length: 14
d_call: TRBD1
v_call: TRBV4-3
cdr3_nt: TGCGCCAGCAGCCCGTGGACAGGGTTCAATGAGCAGTTCTTC
cdr3_aa: CASSPWTGFNEQFF

j_call: TRBJ2-3
clone_size: NA
cdr3_length: 17
d_call: NA
v_call: TRBV4-3
cdr3_nt: TGCGCCAGCAGCCAAGACTCCGGCGAGGGAGTATTAGATACGCAGTATTTT
cdr3_aa: CASSQDSGEGVLDTQYF

j_call: TRBJ2-7
clone_size: NA
cdr3_length: 16
d_call: TRBD2
v_call: TRBV7-9
cdr3_nt: TGTGCCAGCAGCATAGGGACTAGCGCTTACTCCTACGAGCAGTACTTC
cdr3_aa: CASSIGTSAYSYEQYF

j_call: TRBJ1-5
clone_size: NA
cdr3_length: 14
d_call: NA
v_call: TRBV19
cdr3_nt: TGTGCCAGTAGTACAACAGGGTTAATTCAGCCCCAGCATTTT
cdr3_aa: CASSTTGLIQPQHF

j_call: TRBJ2-7
clone_size: many
cdr3_length: 15
d_call: NA
v_call: TRBV7-9
cdr3_nt: TGTGCCAGCAGCGCCTACGGGACCGACCCTTACGAGCAGTACTTC
cdr3_aa: CASSAYGTDPYEQYF